This T cell receptor (beta chain) was sequenced during a study of cytomegalovirus exposure and HLA in healthy donors. Notes on the study in general: Previously analyzed data showed that most TCR beta V segments were productive at a frequency of about 90% or about 30%.

The CDR3 contains 12 residues. The germline V gene encodes CDR1 LNHDA and CDR2 SQIVND (reference sequence). The V and J ends lost 5 bases and 5 bases respectively, with 8 bases between them. Primers: 60 Vbeta forward and 13 Jbeta reverse. Profiling relied on immunoSEQ multiplex PCR, and the TCRdb table lists in-frame clones only, not all of them. The sample yields some 46,000 clones, of which the top ten take up approximately 8.8%. In the case of this clone: Its antigen is currently unknown.

The chain links TRBV19 to TRBJ2-3; D not resolved. The sample was PBMCs. The TCR was taken from a male donor in good health and CMV-seronegative. The CDR3 nucleotides are TGTGCCAGTAGTGTCTACAGAGATACGCAGTATTTT. It translates to CASSVYRDTQYF.